This TCR beta chain was observed in a study of T cell responses to AZD1222 COVID-19 vaccine. The CDR3 covers 12 residues. V lost 1 base to trimming and J lost 8 bases, with 11 bases between them. Germline V gene data show CDR1 as SQVTM and CDR2 as ANQGSEA. Clones were read by immunoSEQ multiplex PCR, and TCRdb kept only the in-frame ones, dropping some. This table holds around 100,000 clones, over 90% found once. Sequencing used peripheral blood, obtained on day 0 of AZD1222 vaccination. V is TRBV29-1 and J is TRBJ1-2; the D is unclear. The sequence was obtained from an adult in good health. The CDR3 loop reads CSVEGSSKGYTF. CDR3 bases: TGCAGCGTTGAAGGTTCCTCCAAGGGCTACACCTTC.